This TCR beta chain was profiled in a study of blood T cells in healthy people across ages. Primers used in a second PCR of roughly 6 to 12 cycles were a sample-barcoded 5' primer and a J-beta primer mix. TCRdb independently ran MiXCR on the 5' RACE reads; one entry per CDR3 protein. Among around 690,000 distinct CDR3 sequences, roughly 53% were seen once, and the ten largest hold over 30%. This CDR3 has 13 residues. V shed 5 bases and J shed 3 bases, with 11 bases lying between them. Germline CDR1 is SGHRS and CDR2 is YFSETQ. Sequencing was carried out using blood. This clonotype originated in a man between 60 and 75 years old in good health. The rearrangement uses TRBV5-1 and TRBJ2-5; D call uncertain. CDR3 residues: CASSLGNKETQYF. Here the CDR3 DNA reads TGCGCCAGCAGTCTTGGGAACAAAGAGACCCAGTACTTC.